The 26 T cell receptor beta chains reported below all come from one sample, sequenced in a study of vaccination effects on CD4 cells after COVID-19. Scientists isolated CD4+ T cells after an approximately ten-day culture period ended. Vaccine administered to participants consisted of two doses of either BNT162b2 or mRNA-1273. Profiled with immunoSEQ multiplex PCR; TCRdb holds only in-frame clones, not every one. Found here are approximately 70,000 clones, around 67% of them singletons; the top ten hold 2% to 3%. Which antigens these TCRs recognize remains unknown. Specimen: CD4+ T cells from PBMCs cultured without peptide, collected after COVID-19 vaccination. The receptor set was obtained from a human donor who received a COVID-19 vaccine.

The chain has TRBV18 and TRBJ1-6, with 8 bases fitting TRBD1. The CDR3 totals 15 residues. The junction had 6 bases not matched to a gene; V was cut back by 4 bases and J by 7 bases. Germline V CDR1 and CDR2: KGHSH, LQKENI. The CDR3 loop reads CASSLIDRGNSPLHF. The CDR3 bases are TGTGCCAGCTCACTTATCGACAGGGGCAATTCACCCCTCCACTTT.

The V gene is TRBV28, the J gene TRBJ2-3, with D tentatively TRBD1 or TRBD2 (5 bases each). The CDR3 sequence is 14 residues long. Trimming pared 0 bases from V and 5 bases from J, leaving 9 bases between. Germline assignment: CDR1 MDHEN and CDR2 SYDVKM. The DNA of the CDR3 is TGTGCCAGCAGTTTATGGGGGGTTCAAGATACGCAGTATTTT. Translated, it gives CASSLWGVQDTQYF. The entire variable domain, with the rest obtained from reference TRBV28 and TRBJ2-3, is as follows: DVKVTQSSRYLVKRTGEKVFLECVQDMDHENMFWYRQDPGLGLRLIYFSYDVKMKEKGDIPEGYSVSREKKERFSLILESASTNQTSMYLCASSLWGVQDTQYFGPGTRLTVL.

This clone was picked up a small number of times. J is TRBJ1-5 and V is TRBV2; D gene ambiguous. V was pared by 5 bases and J by 3 bases, with 8 bases between. Germline lookup yields CDR1 SNHLY and CDR2 FYNNEI. CDR3 length: 13 amino acids. The CDR3 region has the DNA TGTGCCAGCAGTAGAGGGTCCAATCAGCCCCAGCATTTT. Translating it yields CASSRGSNQPQHF.

This rearrangement joins TRBV5-1 to TRBJ2-5; D tentatively fits TRBD1 or TRBD2 (5 bases each). The CDR3 is made up of 16 amino acids. Trimming took off 1 base at V and 2 bases at J, with 15 bases between the two ends. CDR1 and CDR2 from the germline V gene are SGHRS and YFSETQ. This CDR3 is CASSLYGATTQETQYF. The CDR3 DNA follows: TGCGCCAGCAGCTTGTACGGGGCCACCACACAAGAGACCCAGTACTTC.

This clone was picked up a small number of times. This rearrangement joins TRBV28 to TRBJ2-7; a possible D gene is TRBD1 (5 bases). V lost 1 base and J lost 8, with 15 bases in between. The CDR3 totals 14 residues. The germline gives CDR1 MDHEN, CDR2 SYDVKM. CDR3 residues: CASSLSGPSGQQYV. CDR3 DNA sequence: TGTGCCAGCAGTTTATCAGGGCCCTCCGGGCAGCAGTACGTC.

The chain couples TRBV30 to TRBJ1-2; TRBD1 matches at 9 bases. V lost 4 bases and J lost 2; bases outside the gene matches: 8. CDR3 length: 15 amino acids. The germline gives CDR1 GTSNPN, CDR2 SVGIG (reference sequence). CDR3 sequence: CAWNTGGVGNYGYTF. The CDR3 DNA sequence: TGTGCCTGGAACACAGGGGGCGTTGGGAACTATGGCTACACCTTC.

This clone has a handful of counts. CDR3 amino acids: CASSLDSPAEAFF. The CDR3 bases are TGTGCCAGCAGCTTAGATTCCCCGGCAGAAGCTTTCTTT. V and J are TRBV7-9 and TRBJ1-1; D is undetermined. Deletions cut 1 base from V and 8 bases from J, with 11 bases between. This CDR3 region has 13 residues. The germline CDR1 and CDR2 sequences are SEHNR and FQNEAQ (reference sequence).

This clone has only a few counts. This chain uses TRBV11-3 with TRBJ2-1; D could derive from TRBD1 or TRBD2 (7 bases each). This CDR3 is 15 amino acids long. Germline V gene sequence: CDR1 SGHNT, CDR2 YENEEA. The V gene lost 3 bases and the J gene lost 4 bases, with 13 bases spanning the gap. The CDR3 DNA reads as TGTGCCAGCAGCTTCCAGGGGGGGGGATACAATGAGCAGTTCTTC. This encodes CASSFQGGGYNEQFF.

The J gene is TRBJ1-2, the V gene TRBV4-3; 8 bases fit TRBD1. The V and J ends lost 0 bases and 4 bases, in that order; junction bases with no gene match: 7. This CDR3 has 16 amino acids. The germline CDR1 and CDR2 sequences are LGHNA and YSLEER. CDR3 residues: CASSQDTDRVFYGYTF. CDR3 nucleotides: TGCGCCAGCAGCCAAGATACGGACAGGGTGTTCTATGGCTACACCTTC.

The V call is TRBV5-6, the J call TRBJ1-6; a weak D match, TRBD1 (5 bases). The CDR3 runs 18 residues. V gave up 0 bases and J gave up 0 bases, with 13 bases separating them. The germline gives CDR1 SGHDT, CDR2 YYEEEE. CDR3 bases: TGTGCCAGCAGCTTGGAGAGTGGGGGACCCTCCTATAATTCACCCCTCCACTTT. Translation: CASSLESGGPSYNSPLHF.

Here the CDR3 reads CASGLVSGTNTGELFF. As DNA, the CDR3 is TGTGCTAGTGGTTTGGTGAGCGGGACGAACACCGGGGAGCTGTTTTTT. This chain uses TRBV12-5 with TRBJ2-2; the match to TRBD2 covers 7 bases. Per germline, CDR1 LGHNT and CDR2 FRNRAP. The CDR3 totals 16 residues. V was pared by 0 bases and J by 0 bases, with 1 base of the junction left unmatched.

This clone has only one observation. The rearrangement joins TRBV5-1 to TRBJ2-5, with D perhaps TRBD1 (6 bases). The CDR3 sequence is 15 residues long. Germline V CDR1 and CDR2: SGHRS, YFSETQ. The V gene lost 0 bases and the J gene lost 7 bases, with 16 bases spanning the gap. CDR3 nucleotides: TGCGCCAGCAGCTTGGTTCCGGGGCCAGGGGTGACCCAGTACTTC. This codes for CASSLVPGPGVTQYF.

The chain recombines TRBV24-1 with TRBJ2-1; no definite D call. There are 15 residues in the CDR3. Between the trimmed V and J ends, which lost 2 bases and 2 bases, there was a span of 9 bases. Germline V gives CDR1 KGHDR, CDR2 SFDVKD. The CDR3 nucleotides are TGTGCCACCAGTGATTCAGGAATCCCCTACAATGAGCAGTTCTTC. Encoded protein: CATSDSGIPYNEQFF.

The sample holds a few counts of this clone. The chain recombines TRBV18 with TRBJ1-1; D possibly corresponds to TRBD1 (6 bases). V dropped 0 bases and J dropped 6 bases, with 14 bases sitting between them. The CDR3 runs 15 residues. Germline V gives CDR1 KGHSH, CDR2 LQKENI. The CDR3 is CASSPPGRGLSEAFF. In nucleotides, the CDR3 is TGTGCCAGCTCACCACCGGGCAGGGGATTGTCTGAAGCTTTCTTT.

This sequence joins TRBV3-1 (or the pseudogene TRBV3-2) and TRBJ1-5; D unclear. The CDR3 spans 15 residues. Trimming shortened V by 1 base and J by 0 bases, and 7 bases separated the two germline ends. Germline CDR1 LGHDT, CDR2 YNNKEL (reference sequence). This CDR3 reads CASSQGKISNQPQHF. CDR3 sequence (DNA): TGTGCCAGCAGCCAAGGAAAAATTAGCAATCAGCCCCAGCATTTT.

The chain links TRBV5-6 to TRBJ1-2, with D possibly TRBD1 on 5 matching bases. With 2 bases removed from V and 4 bases from J, the gap between germline ends came to 9 bases. CDR1 is SGHDT, CDR2 YYEEEE, per germline. The CDR3 runs 13 residues. The CDR3 nucleotides are TGTGCCAGCAGCTTAACAGGAAGCTATGGCTACACCTTC. Encoded protein: CASSLTGSYGYTF.

This clone was counted a few times. The rearrangement links TRBV12-3 or TRBV12-4 to TRBJ2-1; D may be TRBD1 (5 bases). The CDR3 runs to 12 residues. Trimming removed 8 bases from V and 4 bases from J, with 9 bases in between. CDR3 in amino acids: CASQRQYNEQFF. The CDR3 DNA sequence: TGTGCCAGCCAACGACAGTACAATGAGCAGTTCTTC.

This chain uses TRBV3-1 (or the pseudogene TRBV3-2) with TRBJ1-2, with 7 nucleotides matching TRBD1. Germline CDR1 and CDR2: LGHDT and YNNKEL (reference sequence). The CDR3 runs 16 residues. V trimming: 5 bases; J trimming: 4 bases; junction bases outside the gene matches: 13. The CDR3 nucleotides are TGTGCCAGCAGCAATATAGGACAGGCTGGTAGCTATGGCTACACCTTC. Protein product: CASSNIGQAGSYGYTF.

This clone has just a few counts. This sequence joins TRBV18 and TRBJ1-3, with TRBD1 matching 7 bases. CDR3 length equals 15 residues. The trim removed 6 bases at V and 0 bases at J, leaving 5 bases unmatched. Looked up from germline, CDR1 is KGHSH and CDR2 is LQKENI. The CDR3 DNA reads as TGTGCCAGCTCCCCAGGGACAGCCTCTGGAAACACCATATATTTT. It encodes CASSPGTASGNTIYF.

The chain recombines TRBV11-3 with TRBJ2-2, with D perhaps assigned TRBD1 or TRBD2 (5 bases each). V lost 5 bases, J lost 6 bases, and 16 bases lay in between. The CDR3 is 15 residues long. Germline-derived CDR1 and CDR2 are SGHNT and YENEEA. This chain's CDR3 is CASSLGEGSAGELFF. The CDR3 DNA follows: TGTGCCAGCAGCCTAGGCGAGGGGTCTGCCGGGGAGCTGTTTTTT.

The V gene is TRBV5-4, the J gene TRBJ1-1, with D unclear. V lost 2 bases, J lost 1 base, and 15 bases lay in between. CDR3 length: 16 amino acids. Per the germline V gene, CDR1 is SGHNT and CDR2 is YYREEE (reference sequence). CDR3 DNA sequence: TGTGCCAGCAGCTTAGGTCCGCCATTTGGGAACACTGAAGCTTTCTTT. Amino acids: CASSLGPPFGNTEAFF.

The V call is TRBV5-1, the J call TRBJ2-3; 14 nucleotides line up with TRBD2. In germline, CDR1 is SGHRS, CDR2 YFSETQ. This CDR3 is 18 amino acids long. Trimming removed 4 bases from V and 4 bases from J; junction bases left unmatched: 11. The CDR3 is CASSPGLAGGIKSDTQYF. CDR3 DNA sequence: TGCGCCAGCAGCCCTGGACTAGCGGGGGGAATTAAGTCAGATACGCAGTATTTT.

CDR3 sequence (DNA): TGCGCCAGCAGGTACAATACAGGGGGACAGATCTATGGCTACACCTTC. It specifies CASRYNTGGQIYGYTF. The rearrangement uses TRBV5-1 and TRBJ1-2; 8 positions agree with TRBD1. J lost 4 bases, V lost 5 bases, and 13 bases had no gene match. The CDR3 sequence is 16 residues long. Germline-derived CDR1 and CDR2 are SGHRS and YFSETQ.

The chain employs TRBV19 and TRBJ1-4; no definite D call. V dropped 5 bases and J dropped 0 bases, with 7 bases sitting between them. Germline loops: CDR1 LNHDA, CDR2 SQIVND (reference sequence). The CDR3 is made up of 14 amino acids. DNA for the CDR3: TGTGCCAGTAGTCAGAGAGCAACTAATGAAAAACTGTTTTTT. This codes for CASSQRATNEKLFF.

The chain carries TRBV14 and TRBJ1-1; D unresolved. CDR1 and CDR2 (germline): SGHDN, FVKESK. The CDR3 is made up of 13 amino acids. With 2 bases removed from V and 1 base from J, the gap between germline ends came to 5 bases. CDR3 sequence: CASSQSRNTEAFF. The CDR3 DNA reads as TGTGCCAGCAGCCAAAGCAGGAACACTGAAGCTTTCTTT.

This clone showed up just once. CDR3 coding DNA: TGCGCCAGCAGCCAGGGACAGGGGGACGCCGATACGCAGTATTTT. Translation gives CASSQGQGDADTQYF. V usage is TRBV4-1 and J usage is TRBJ2-3; 11 positions agree with TRBD1. In germline, CDR1 is MGHRA, CDR2 YSYEKL. With V trimmed by 3 bases and J by 6 bases, 5 bases remained unmatched. CDR3 length equals 15 residues.